This is a list of T cell receptor beta chains from one sample in a study of OX40 agonist ivuxolimab in advanced cancers. The data were produced by immunoSEQ multiplex PCR, yet TCRdb's version contains in-frame clones alone and is incomplete. Of 70,000 to 85,000 clones listed, more than 90% are singletons. Material: CD4+ or CD8+ T cells sorted from blood, obtained in a trial of the OX40 agonist ivuxolimab. The receptor source for this set is an adult with an advanced solid tumor such as melanoma, head and neck, liver or kidney cancer. CDR3s include the opening cysteine and the closing phenylalanine or tryptophan. Fields, in order: V gene, clone size, CDR3 length, J gene, D gene, CDR3 DNA, CDR3 protein. The D gene is left open where the match is weak. A clone size is listed for some rows: how often the clone was seen (once, few, many), or a class if it is expanded.

>TRBV2|.|12|TRBJ2-1|.
TGTGCCAGCAGCCGGGCCTACAATGAGCAGTTCTTC
CASSRAYNEQFF
>TRBV4-2|.|15|TRBJ1-1|.
TGTGCCAGCAGCCAGCCTGACAGGTGGAACACTGAAGCTTTCTTT
CASSQPDRWNTEAFF
>TRBV23-1|.|14|TRBJ1-5|.
TGCGCCAGCAGTCAATCAGGGTGGCATCAGCCCCAGCATTTT
CASSQSGWHQPQHF
>TRBV11-2|.|14|TRBJ2-2|.
TGTGCCAGCAGCTCCGGATCGAACACCGGGGAGCTGTTTTTT
CASSSGSNTGELFF
>TRBV7-3|.|21|TRBJ2-1|TRBD2
TGTGCCAGCAGCTCCCGACCGGGACTAGCGGGAGGGCTAAGCTCCTACAATGAGCAGTTCTTC
CASSSRPGLAGGLSSYNEQFF
>TRBV5-1|.|15|TRBJ1-2|.
TGCGCCAGCAGCATAGGGACGGAACTTAACTATGGCTACACCTTC
CASSIGTELNYGYTF
>TRBV6-5|.|12|TRBJ2-7|.
TGTGCCAGCAGTAATCAGTTACACGAGCAGTACTTC
CASSNQLHEQYF
>TRBV7-2|.|15|TRBJ2-6|.
TGTGCCAGCAGCTTAGTGGGGGTTGGGGCCAACGTCCTGACTTTC
CASSLVGVGANVLTF
>TRBV27|.|14|TRBJ2-7|TRBD2
TGTGCCAGCAGTTTAGGGAGGGCGGAATCCGAGCAGTACTTC
CASSLGRAESEQYF
>TRBV10-1|.|13|TRBJ1-4|.
TGCGCCAGCAGTGGGGCAGCGGATGAAAAACTGTTTTTT
CASSGAADEKLFF
>TRBV28|.|14|TRBJ1-5|.
TGTGCCAGCAGTTTTTCCAGGAGCAATCAGCCCCAGCATTTT
CASSFSRSNQPQHF
>TRBV7-3|.|13|TRBJ2-3|.
TGTGCCAGCAGTAGATTTCGTACAGATACGCAGTATTTT
CASSRFRTDTQYF
>TRBV27|once|14|TRBJ1-4|.
TGTGCCAGCCGGAATATACAGGGAAACGAAAAACTGTTTTTT
CASRNIQGNEKLFF
>TRBV5-1|.|15|TRBJ1-1|.
TGCGCCAGCAGCCTTATGGGTCAGCAGAACACTGAAGCTTTCTTT
CASSLMGQQNTEAFF
>TRBV30|.|14|TRBJ1-4|.
TGTGCCTGGGCGTCAGGGCAGGAGAATGAAAAACTGTTTTTT
CAWASGQENEKLFF
>TRBV5-4|.|13|TRBJ2-2|.
TGTGCCAGCAGCCTCTTAGCGGCCGGGGAGCTGTTTTTT
CASSLLAAGELFF
>TRBV5-4|.|14|TRBJ2-1|TRBD2
TGTGCCAGCAGCTTCCAGCGGGAGCGCTATGAGCAGTTCTTC
CASSFQRERYEQFF
>TRBV7-6|.|16|TRBJ2-3|.
TGTGCCAGCAGCTTAGTTTCCGGGAGCACGGCAGATACGCAGTATTTT
CASSLVSGSTADTQYF
>TRBV6-1|.|17|TRBJ1-2|TRBD1
TGTGCCAGCAGTGATCTCTTCGTCAGGGGGCTTAGCTATGGCTACACCTTC
CASSDLFVRGLSYGYTF
>TRBV18|.|15|TRBJ2-1|.
TGTGCCAGCTCACCGCAGAGCGGTTCCTACAATGAGCAGTTCTTC
CASSPQSGSYNEQFF
>TRBV27|once|15|TRBJ2-1|.
TGTGCCAGCAGTCCCAGGCCCCGGGGGTACAATGAGCAGTTCTTC
CASSPRPRGYNEQFF
>TRBV11-3|.|14|TRBJ2-2|TRBD2
TGTGCCAGCAAACCGGGACTAGTGACCGGGGAGCTGTTTTTT
CASKPGLVTGELFF
>TRBV29-1|.|14|TRBJ1-2|.
TGCAGCACGCGGCGGGGGAGTAAGGACTATGGCTACACCTTC
CSTRRGSKDYGYTF